This record concerns one T cell receptor (beta chain) sequence. A read error may account for a junction end that differs from germline. Resolution of symptoms, clearance, or two negative PCRs was present in recovered Cohort 3 donors. Original methodology: Reference gene primer amplification in the assay estimated nucleated cell counts. The method was immunoSEQ multiplex PCR; TCRdb's version includes in-frame clones alone and lacks a portion of them. V, J and clone size derive from that table, while D and trimming were established from the DNA sequence. In the table there are around 310,000 clones, roughly 91% of which are singletons. The sample is drawn from a study of blood T cell repertoires in COVID-19. At the level of the study: The United States, Italy and Spain supplied acute and convalescent COVID-19 samples. PBMCs, B-cell-depleted T cells, or T cells were the source of the cDNA or gDNA that made up the material.

The CDR3 has 14 residues. CDR1 and CDR2 (germline): SGHRS, YFSETQ. This receptor was identified in a woman aged 25-40 years who had recovered from COVID-19. The chain recombines TRBV5-1 with TRBJ2-7; unclear D gene. Sequencing input: PBMCs or T cells enriched from blood (not recorded which). CDR3 protein: CASGLVGRWSEQYF. As DNA, the CDR3 is TGCGCCAGCGGCTTGGTTGGCAGGTGGTCCGAGCAGTACTTC. Drawing the rest from reference TRBV5-1 and TRBJ2-7, the complete variable domain is KAGVTQTPRYLIKTRGQQVTLSCSPISGHRSVSWYQQTPGQGLQFLFEYFSETQRNKGNFPGRFSGRQFSNSRSEMNVSTLELGDSALYLCASGLVGRWSEQYFGPGTRLTVT.